In this sample, the clone carrying this T cell receptor (beta chain) turned up many times. This specimen comes from a study of T cells in Graves' hyperthyroidism and ophthalmopathy. It was RNA transcripts that yielded the amplified TCR beta CDR3 regions. The HTBI primer set served for first-round RT-PCR of the TCR CDR3. Each CDR3 protein is one row after TCRdb ran MiXCR on the multiplex PCR reads. The data contain some 300,000 distinct CDR3 sequences, less than 20% of them singletons. The CDR3 is 13 amino acids. CDR1 and CDR2 from the germline V gene are SNHLY and FYNNEI. V was cut by 5 bases and J by 2 bases, with 10 bases left in between.

The clonotype was recovered from a man between 45 and 60 years old with Graves' ophthalmopathy. Sequenced input: blood. This chain links TRBV2 with TRBJ2-7; tentative D call: TRBD1 (6 bases). The CDR3, as DNA: TGTGCCAGCAGTCGGGACACCGCCTACGAGCAGTACTTC. This gives the protein CASSRDTAYEQYF.